This is a list of T cell receptor beta chains from one sample in a study of shared clonotypes between healthy human individuals. Sequenced by immunoSEQ multiplex PCR; TCRdb stores in-frame clones only, minus some. The sample has 1.5 million to 1.9 million clones, approximately 98% seen once. Sequencing used naive CD4+ T cells sorted from blood. The receptors were gathered from a man aged 30 to 45 in good health. The CDR3 runs from the conserved cysteine through the conserved F or W. The order of the fields is J gene, V gene, CDR3 length, clone size, D gene, CDR3 protein, CDR3 DNA. The D gene is left open where the match is weak. Part of the rows lack a size; the others show once, few, many or a class for expanded clones.

>TRBJ1-2|TRBV7-9|15|.|TRBD1
CASSIPGQGLRGYTF
TGTGCCAGCAGCATACCGGGACAGGGCCTGCGCGGCTACACCTTC
>TRBJ2-1|TRBV5-4|14|.|TRBD1
CASSWRNRGDEQFF
TGTGCCAGCAGCTGGAGGAACAGGGGCGATGAGCAGTTCTTC
>TRBJ2-7|TRBV7-9|15|.|.
CASSLAVGSRYEQYF
TGTGCCAGCAGCTTAGCGGTGGGGAGTCGCTACGAGCAGTACTTC
>TRBJ2-2|TRBV29-1|15|.|.
CSVDRGLTNTGELFF
TGCAGCGTTGACAGGGGACTTACCAACACCGGGGAGCTGTTTTTT
>TRBJ2-7|TRBV11-3|15|.|TRBD1
CASSSRELTGIEQYF
TGTGCCAGCAGCTCACGAGAATTGACAGGGATCGAGCAGTACTTC
>TRBJ1-1|TRBV6-5|14|.|.
CASTHGVMNTEAFF
TGTGCCAGCACTCACGGGGTCATGAACACTGAAGCTTTCTTT
>TRBJ2-2|TRBV5-4|12|.|.
CASSPLDGELFF
TGTGCCAGCAGCCCCTTGGACGGGGAGCTGTTTTTT
>TRBJ2-7|TRBV19|12|.|.
CASSEKGYEQYF
TGTGCCAGTAGCGAGAAGGGATACGAGCAGTACTTC
>TRBJ1-1|TRBV27|13|.|.
CASRGGGIPEAFF
TGTGCCAGCAGGGGAGGGGGGATCCCTGAAGCTTTCTTT
>TRBJ1-2|TRBV29-1|13|.|.
CSVQTAEIYGYTF
TGCAGCGTACAGACAGCCGAAATCTATGGCTACACCTTC
>TRBJ2-5|TRBV18|14|.|TRBD2
CASSLTSGEETQYF
TGTGCCAGCTCCCTCACTAGCGGAGAAGAGACCCAGTACTTC
>TRBJ2-7|TRBV6-1|14|.|.
CASSELRARGEQYF
TGTGCCAGCAGTGAGCTCAGGGCCCGTGGCGAGCAGTACTTC
>TRBJ2-3|TRBV10-3|17|.|.
CAIRPEFRYVHTDTQYF
TGTGCCATCAGACCCGAGTTCCGGTATGTGCACACAGATACGCAGTATTTT
>TRBJ2-1|TRBV27|13|.|.
CASSFAQAARQFF
TGTGCCAGCAGTTTCGCCCAAGCGGCAAGACAGTTCTTC
>TRBJ2-5|TRBV5-4|14|once|TRBD2
CASSRTSEKETQYF
TGTGCCAGCAGCCGGACTAGCGAGAAAGAGACCCAGTACTTC
>TRBJ1-5|TRBV7-8|14|.|.
CASSLDSSNQPQHF
TGTGCCAGCAGCTTAGATTCGAGCAATCAGCCCCAGCATTTT
>TRBJ2-7|TRBV6-1|14|.|.
CASSGPSDPYEQYF
TGTGCCAGCAGTGGACCATCGGACCCCTACGAGCAGTACTTC
>TRBJ1-2|TRBV7-2|11|.|TRBD1
CASNRGGGYTF
TGTGCCAGCAACAGGGGCGGGGGCTACACCTTC
>TRBJ1-2|TRBV28|10|.|.
CTGPNYGYTF
TGTACAGGCCCTAACTATGGCTACACCTTC
>TRBJ2-5|TRBV30|14|.|.
CASSRAPGPETQYF
TGTGCCTCCTCCCGAGCCCCGGGGCCAGAGACCCAGTACTTC
>TRBJ1-5|TRBV2|13|once|TRBD1
CASRATGVQPQHF
TGTGCCAGCAGGGCCACAGGGGTCCAGCCCCAGCATTTT
>TRBJ1-5|TRBV28|16|.|TRBD1
CASSPITGGFNQPQHF
TGTGCCAGCAGTCCCATAACAGGGGGCTTCAATCAGCCCCAGCATTTT
>TRBJ2-2|TRBV15|19|.|TRBD2
CATSRDGLAGAQYTGELFF
TGTGCCACCAGCAGAGATGGGCTAGCGGGAGCTCAGTACACCGGGGAGCTGTTTTTT
>TRBJ2-5|TRBV18|12|.|.
CASSPKRETQYF
TGTGCCAGCTCACCGAAACGAGAGACCCAGTACTTC
>TRBJ2-1|TRBV6-4|14|.|TRBD1
CASRGTGANNEQFF
TGTGCCAGCAGGGGGACAGGGGCCAATAATGAGCAGTTCTTC